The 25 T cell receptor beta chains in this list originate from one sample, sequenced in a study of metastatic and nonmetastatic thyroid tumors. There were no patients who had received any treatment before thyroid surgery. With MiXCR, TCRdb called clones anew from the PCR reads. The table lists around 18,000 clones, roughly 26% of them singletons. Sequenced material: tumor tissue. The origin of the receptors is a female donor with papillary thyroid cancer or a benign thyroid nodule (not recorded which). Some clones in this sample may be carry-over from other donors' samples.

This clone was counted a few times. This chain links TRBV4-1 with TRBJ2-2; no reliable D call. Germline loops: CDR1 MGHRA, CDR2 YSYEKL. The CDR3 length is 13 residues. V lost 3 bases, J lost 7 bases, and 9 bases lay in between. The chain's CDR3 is CASSQQHNGELFF. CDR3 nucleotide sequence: TGCGCCAGCAGCCAGCAACATAACGGGGAGCTGTTTTTT.

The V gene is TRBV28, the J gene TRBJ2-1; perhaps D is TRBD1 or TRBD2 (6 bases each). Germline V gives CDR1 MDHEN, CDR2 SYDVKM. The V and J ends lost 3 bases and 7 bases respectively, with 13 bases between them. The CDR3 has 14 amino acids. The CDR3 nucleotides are TGTGCCAGCAGTTTGAGTTGGGGGGCGAATGAGCAGTTCTTC. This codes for CASSLSWGANEQFF.

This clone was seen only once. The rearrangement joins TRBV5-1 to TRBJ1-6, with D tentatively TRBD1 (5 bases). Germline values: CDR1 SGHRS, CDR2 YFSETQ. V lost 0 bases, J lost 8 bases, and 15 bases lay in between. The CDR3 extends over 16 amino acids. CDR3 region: CASSLGMAARDSPLHF. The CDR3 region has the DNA TGCGCCAGCAGCTTGGGTATGGCAGCCAGGGATTCACCCCTCCACTTT.

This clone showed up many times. This CDR3 is CASSLGSQSEAFF. DNA for the CDR3: TGTGCCAGCAGCTTAGGTTCCCAGTCTGAAGCTTTCTTT. V is TRBV11-2 and J is TRBJ1-1; D unclear. In germline, CDR1 is SGHAT, CDR2 FQNNGV. This CDR3 region has 13 residues. V lost 1 base, J lost 6 bases, and 9 bases lay in between.

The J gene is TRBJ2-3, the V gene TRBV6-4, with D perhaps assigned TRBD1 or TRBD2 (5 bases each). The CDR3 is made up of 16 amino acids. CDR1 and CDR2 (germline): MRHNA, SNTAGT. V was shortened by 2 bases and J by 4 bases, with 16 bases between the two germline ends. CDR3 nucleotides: TGTGCCAGCAGTGACGGGGTTCGGGGCGGTGCAGATACGCAGTATTTT. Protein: CASSDGVRGGADTQYF.

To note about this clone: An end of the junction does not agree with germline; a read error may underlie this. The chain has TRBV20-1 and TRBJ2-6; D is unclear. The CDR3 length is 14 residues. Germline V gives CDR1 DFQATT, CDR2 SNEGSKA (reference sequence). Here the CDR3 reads CSASRYSGSNVLTF. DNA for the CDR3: TGCAGTGCTAGTCGCTACTCTGGGTCCAACGTCCTGACTTTC.

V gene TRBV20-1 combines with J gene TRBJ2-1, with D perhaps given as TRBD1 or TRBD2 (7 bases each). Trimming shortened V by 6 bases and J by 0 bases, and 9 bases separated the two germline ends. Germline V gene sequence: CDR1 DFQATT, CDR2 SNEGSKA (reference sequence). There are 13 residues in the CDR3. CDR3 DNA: TGCAGTGCCAGGGGGGGCTCCTACAATGAGCAGTTCTTC. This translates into CSARGGSYNEQFF.

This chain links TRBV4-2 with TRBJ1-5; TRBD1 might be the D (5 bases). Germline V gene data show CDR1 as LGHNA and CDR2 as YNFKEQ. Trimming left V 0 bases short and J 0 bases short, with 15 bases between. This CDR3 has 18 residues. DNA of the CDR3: TGTGCCAGCAGCCAAGAAAACCTGACAGTCTATAGCAATCAGCCCCAGCATTTT. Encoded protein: CASSQENLTVYSNQPQHF.

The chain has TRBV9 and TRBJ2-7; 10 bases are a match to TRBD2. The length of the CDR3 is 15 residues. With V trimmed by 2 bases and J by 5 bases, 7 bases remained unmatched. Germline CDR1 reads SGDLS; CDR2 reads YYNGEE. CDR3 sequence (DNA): TGTGCCAGCAGCGTTAGAGCGGGAGGGATCCACGAGCAGTACTTC. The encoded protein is CASSVRAGGIHEQYF.

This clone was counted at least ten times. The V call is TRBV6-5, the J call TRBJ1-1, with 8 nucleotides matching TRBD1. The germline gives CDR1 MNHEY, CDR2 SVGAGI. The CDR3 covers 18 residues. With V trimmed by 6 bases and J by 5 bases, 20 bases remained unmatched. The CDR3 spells CASRRNPWTGKSETEAFF. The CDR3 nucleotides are TGTGCCAGCAGGCGAAACCCTTGGACAGGGAAGTCGGAGACTGAAGCTTTCTTT.

CDR3 nucleotides: TGTGCCAGCAGCGTGCAGGGACAGACCTACGAGCAGTACTTC. It codes for CASSVQGQTYEQYF. The chain has TRBV9 and TRBJ2-7, with TRBD1 matching 7 bases. V trimming: 2 bases; J trimming: 2 bases; junction bases outside the gene matches: 4. Germline V gene sequence: CDR1 SGDLS, CDR2 YYNGEE. The CDR3 is 14 amino acids.

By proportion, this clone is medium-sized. The CDR3 reads CASTREGPHNEQYF. In DNA form, the CDR3 reads TGTGCCAGCACCAGGGAAGGACCGCACAACGAGCAGTACTTC. The chain combines TRBV7-8 with TRBJ2-7, with D possibly TRBD1 on 5 matching bases. The CDR3 covers 14 residues. With 7 bases removed from V and 5 bases from J, the gap between germline ends came to 18 bases. Germline CDR1 and CDR2: SGHVS and FQNEAQ.

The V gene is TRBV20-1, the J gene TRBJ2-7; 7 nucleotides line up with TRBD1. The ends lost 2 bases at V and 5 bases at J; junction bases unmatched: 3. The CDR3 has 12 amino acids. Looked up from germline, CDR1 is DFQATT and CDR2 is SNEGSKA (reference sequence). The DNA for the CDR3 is TGCAGTGCTAGACGGCAGGGGGACGAGCAGTACTTC. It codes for CSARRQGDEQYF.

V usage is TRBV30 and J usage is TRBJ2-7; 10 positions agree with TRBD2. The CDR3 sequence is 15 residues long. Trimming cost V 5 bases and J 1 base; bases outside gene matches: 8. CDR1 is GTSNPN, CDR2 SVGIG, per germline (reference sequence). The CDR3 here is CAWGTSLAGSYEQYF. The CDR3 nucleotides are TGTGCCTGGGGGACCTCACTAGCGGGATCCTACGAGCAGTACTTC.

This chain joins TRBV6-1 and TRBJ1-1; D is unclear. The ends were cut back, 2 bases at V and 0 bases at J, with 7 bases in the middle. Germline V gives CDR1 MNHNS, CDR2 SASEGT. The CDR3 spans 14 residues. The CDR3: CASSEPNMNTEAFF. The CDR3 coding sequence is TGTGCCAGCAGTGAACCTAACATGAACACTGAAGCTTTCTTT.

CDR3 protein: CASSIAGQGKGYTF. The CDR3, as DNA: TGTGCCAGTAGTATTGCGGGACAGGGGAAAGGCTACACCTTC. V usage is TRBV19 and J usage is TRBJ1-2; 10 nucleotides match TRBD1. Germline V gene sequence: CDR1 LNHDA, CDR2 SQIVND (reference sequence). The CDR3 extends over 14 amino acids. V shed 3 bases and J 8 bases; nucleotides not matched to a gene: 6.

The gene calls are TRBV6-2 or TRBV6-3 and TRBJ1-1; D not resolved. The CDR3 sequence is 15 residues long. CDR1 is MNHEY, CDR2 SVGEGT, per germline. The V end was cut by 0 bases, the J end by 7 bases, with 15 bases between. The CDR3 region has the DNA TGTGCCAGCAGTTACTCGGGCAACCTGAAGGGTGAAGCTTTCTTT. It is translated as CASSYSGNLKGEAFF.

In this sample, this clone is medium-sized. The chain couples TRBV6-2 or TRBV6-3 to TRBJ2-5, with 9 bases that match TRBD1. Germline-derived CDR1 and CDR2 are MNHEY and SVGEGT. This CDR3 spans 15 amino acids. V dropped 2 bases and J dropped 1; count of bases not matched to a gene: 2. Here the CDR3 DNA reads TGTGCCAGCAGTTACGAGACAGGGGGCCAAGAGACCCAGTACTTC. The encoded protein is CASSYETGGQETQYF.

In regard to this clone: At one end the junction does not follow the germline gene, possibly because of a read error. The CDR3 DNA reads TGCGTTGCCGGGACAGGGGGCTACGAGCAGTATTTC. Its translation is CVAGTGGYEQYF. The chain uses TRBV20-1 and TRBJ2-7, with 12 bases aligning to TRBD1. This CDR3 is built from 12 residues. Germline CDR1 and CDR2: DFQATT and SNEGSKA (reference sequence).

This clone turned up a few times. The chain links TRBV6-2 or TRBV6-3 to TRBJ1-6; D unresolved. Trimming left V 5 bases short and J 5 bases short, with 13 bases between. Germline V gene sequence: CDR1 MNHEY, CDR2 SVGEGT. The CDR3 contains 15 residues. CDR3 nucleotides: TGTGCCAGCAGTCTTCTAACGGTGAATAATTCACCCCTCCACTTT. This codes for CASSLLTVNNSPLHF.

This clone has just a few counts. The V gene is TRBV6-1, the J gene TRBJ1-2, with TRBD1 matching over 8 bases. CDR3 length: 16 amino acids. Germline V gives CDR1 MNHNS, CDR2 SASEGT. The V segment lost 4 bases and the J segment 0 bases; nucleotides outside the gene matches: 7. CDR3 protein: CASSGYQGATNYGYTF. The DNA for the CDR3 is TGTGCCAGCAGTGGATATCAGGGGGCAACTAACTATGGCTACACCTTC.

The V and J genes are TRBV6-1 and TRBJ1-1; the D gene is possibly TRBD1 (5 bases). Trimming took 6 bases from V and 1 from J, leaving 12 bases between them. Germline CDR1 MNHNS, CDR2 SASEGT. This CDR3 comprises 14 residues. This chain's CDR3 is CASRSGPGNTEAFF. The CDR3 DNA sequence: TGTGCCAGCAGGTCGGGGCCTGGGAACACTGAAGCTTTCTTT.

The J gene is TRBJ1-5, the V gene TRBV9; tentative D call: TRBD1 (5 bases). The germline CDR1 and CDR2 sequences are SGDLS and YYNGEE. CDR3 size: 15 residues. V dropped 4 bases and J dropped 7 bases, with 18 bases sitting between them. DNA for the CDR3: TGTGCCAGCAGCCCCGGGGCCTCCCGGGGACAGCCCCAGCATTTT. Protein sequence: CASSPGASRGQPQHF.

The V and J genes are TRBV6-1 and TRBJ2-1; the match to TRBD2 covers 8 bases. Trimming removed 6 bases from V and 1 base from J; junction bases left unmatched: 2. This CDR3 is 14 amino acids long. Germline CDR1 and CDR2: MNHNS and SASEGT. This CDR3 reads CASRGLESYNEQFF. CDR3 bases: TGTGCCAGCAGGGGACTAGAGTCCTACAATGAGCAGTTCTTC.

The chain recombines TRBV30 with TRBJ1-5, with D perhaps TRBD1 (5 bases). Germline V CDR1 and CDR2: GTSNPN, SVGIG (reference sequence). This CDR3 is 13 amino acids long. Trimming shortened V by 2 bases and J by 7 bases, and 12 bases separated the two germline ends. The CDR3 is CAWSKEGLQPQHF. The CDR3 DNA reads TGTGCCTGGAGTAAGGAGGGGCTGCAGCCCCAGCATTTT. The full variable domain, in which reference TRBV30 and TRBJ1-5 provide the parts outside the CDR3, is SQTIHQWPATLVQPVGSPLSLECTVEGTSNPNLYWYRQAAGRGLQLLFYSVGIGQISSEVPQNLSASRPQDRQFILSSKKLLLSDSGFYLCAWSKEGLQPQHFGDGTRLSIL.